This T cell receptor (beta chain) came from a study of Ad26.COV2.S vaccination and SARS-CoV-2 variants. Whole-study context: Once, or twice with 56 days between doses, Ad26.COV2.S was given intramuscularly.

As for treatment: 15 to 20 received Ad26.COV2.S at low or high dose, single or two shots; several received placebo; per-sample allocation not given. At day 63 after the first vaccine or placebo injection, samples were drawn. Sequenced by immunoSEQ multiplex PCR; TCRdb stores in-frame clones only, minus some. This sample yields approximately 460,000 clones, of which roughly nine tenths are seen a single time; over 1.5% belongs to the top ten. V was shortened by 6 bases and J by 5 bases, with 19 bases between the two germline ends. There are 15 residues in the CDR3. Germline V gene sequence: CDR1 SGHAT, CDR2 FQNNGV.

The chain joins TRBV11-2 to TRBJ2-5; maybe TRBD2 (6 bases). The clonotype originates from a person aged 18 to 65 who received the Ad26.COV2.S COVID-19 vaccine or a placebo. The sequencing used peripheral blood, collected in a trial of Ad26.COV2.S vaccine versus placebo. CDR3 residues: CASSYRPPSGETQYF. In nucleotides, the CDR3 is TGTGCCAGCAGTTATCGGCCCCCCAGCGGGGAGACCCAGTACTTC.